The present T cell receptor (beta chain) was sequenced within a study of shared T cell receptors in the human thymus. The germline V and J ends were trimmed by 2 bases and 0 bases, with 5 bases remaining between them. The CDR3 consists of 14 residues. Germline lookup yields CDR1 KGHSH and CDR2 LQKENI. Here immunoSEQ multiplex PCR was the method, and the copy in TCRdb shows in-frame clones only, minus some. The sample yields roughly 710,000 clones, 75% to 90% seen once. These data also formed part of another study, on human thymus T cells.

The chain recombines TRBV18 with TRBJ1-5; no firm D call. Sequences were obtained from thymocytes. The receptor was derived from a girl under two years old with a congenital heart defect. The CDR3 loop reads CASSPGSSNQPQHF. In DNA form, the CDR3 reads TGTGCCAGCTCACCAGGCAGTAGCAATCAGCCCCAGCATTTT.